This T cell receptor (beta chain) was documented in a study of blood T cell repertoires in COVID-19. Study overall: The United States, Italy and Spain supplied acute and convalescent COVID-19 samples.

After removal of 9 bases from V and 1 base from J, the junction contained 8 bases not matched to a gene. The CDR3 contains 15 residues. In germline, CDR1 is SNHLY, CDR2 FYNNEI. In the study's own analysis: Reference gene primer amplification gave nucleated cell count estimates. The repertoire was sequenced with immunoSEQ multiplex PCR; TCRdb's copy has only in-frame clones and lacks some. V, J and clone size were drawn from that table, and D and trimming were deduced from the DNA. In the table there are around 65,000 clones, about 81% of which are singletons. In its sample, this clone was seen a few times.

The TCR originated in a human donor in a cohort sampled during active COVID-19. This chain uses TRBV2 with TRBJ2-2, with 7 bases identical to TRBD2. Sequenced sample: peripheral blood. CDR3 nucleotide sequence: TGTGCCAGTTTGGCGGGCGGGGGGAACACCGGGGAGCTGTTTTTT. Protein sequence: CASLAGGGNTGELFF.